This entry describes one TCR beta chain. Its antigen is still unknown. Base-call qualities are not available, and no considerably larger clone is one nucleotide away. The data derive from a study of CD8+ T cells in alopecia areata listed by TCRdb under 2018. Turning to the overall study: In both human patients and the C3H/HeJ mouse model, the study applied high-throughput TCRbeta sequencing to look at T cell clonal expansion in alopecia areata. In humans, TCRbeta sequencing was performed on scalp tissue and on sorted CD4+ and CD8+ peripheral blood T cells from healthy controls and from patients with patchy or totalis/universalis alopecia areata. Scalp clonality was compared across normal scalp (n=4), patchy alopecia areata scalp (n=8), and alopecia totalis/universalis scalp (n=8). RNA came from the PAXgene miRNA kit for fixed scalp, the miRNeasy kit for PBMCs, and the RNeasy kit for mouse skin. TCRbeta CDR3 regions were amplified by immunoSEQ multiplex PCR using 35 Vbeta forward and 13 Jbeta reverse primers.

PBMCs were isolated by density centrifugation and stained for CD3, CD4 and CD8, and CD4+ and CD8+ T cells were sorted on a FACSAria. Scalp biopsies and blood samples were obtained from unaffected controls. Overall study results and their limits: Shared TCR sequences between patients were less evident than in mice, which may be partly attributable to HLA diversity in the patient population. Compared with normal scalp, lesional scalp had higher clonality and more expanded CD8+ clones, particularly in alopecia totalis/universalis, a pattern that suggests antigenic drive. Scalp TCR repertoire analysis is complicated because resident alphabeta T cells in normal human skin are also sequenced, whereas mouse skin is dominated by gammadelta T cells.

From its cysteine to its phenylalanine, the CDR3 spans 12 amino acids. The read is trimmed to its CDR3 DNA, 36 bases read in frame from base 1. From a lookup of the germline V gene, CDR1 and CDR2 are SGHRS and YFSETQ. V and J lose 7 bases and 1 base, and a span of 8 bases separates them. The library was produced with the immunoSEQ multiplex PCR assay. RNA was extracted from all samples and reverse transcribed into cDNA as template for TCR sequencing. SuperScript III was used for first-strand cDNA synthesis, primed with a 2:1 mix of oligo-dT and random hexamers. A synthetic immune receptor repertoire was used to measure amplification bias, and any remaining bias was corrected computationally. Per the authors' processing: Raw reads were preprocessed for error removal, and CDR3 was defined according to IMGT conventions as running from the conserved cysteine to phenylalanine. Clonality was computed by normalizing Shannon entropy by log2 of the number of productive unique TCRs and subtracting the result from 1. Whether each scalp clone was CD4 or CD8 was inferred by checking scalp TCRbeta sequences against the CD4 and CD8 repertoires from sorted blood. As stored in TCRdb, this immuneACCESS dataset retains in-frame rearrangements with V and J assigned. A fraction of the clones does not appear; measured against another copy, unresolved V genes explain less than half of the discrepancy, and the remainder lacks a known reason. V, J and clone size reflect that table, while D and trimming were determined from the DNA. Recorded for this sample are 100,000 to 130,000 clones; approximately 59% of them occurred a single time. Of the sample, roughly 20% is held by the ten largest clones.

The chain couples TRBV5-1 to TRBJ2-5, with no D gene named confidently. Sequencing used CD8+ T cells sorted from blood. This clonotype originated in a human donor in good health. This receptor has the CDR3 CASGKTQETQYF. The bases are TGCGCCAGCGGCAAAACCCAAGAGACCCAGTACTTC.